Shown below are 14 T cell receptor beta chains from a single sample sequenced in a study of patients and donors after allogeneic stem cell transplantation. Via MiXCR, TCRdb re-called the RT-PCR reads, giving one row per CDR3 protein. Here the sample spans about 160,000 distinct CDR3 sequences, 24% being singletons. The material sequenced was blood, either unsorted or a sorted T cell fraction (not recorded which). All receptors derive from a human donor who was either an allogeneic HSCT recipient or a stem cell or donor lymphocyte infusion donor (not recorded which). It is not recorded whose cells these are; they may come from a transplant donor.

The rearrangement links TRBV20-1 to TRBJ1-5; unclear D gene. V was pared by 0 bases and J by 0 bases, with 15 bases between. From germline, CDR1 is DFQATT and CDR2 SNEGSKA (reference sequence). The CDR3 sequence is 17 residues long. The CDR3 is CSAREVRAINSNQPQHF. The CDR3, as DNA: TGCAGTGCTAGAGAAGTCCGGGCGATTAATAGCAATCAGCCCCAGCATTTT.

The chain links TRBV5-1 to TRBJ2-2; 9 bases align to TRBD2. The germline V gene encodes CDR1 SGHRS and CDR2 YFSETQ. The CDR3 covers 17 residues. The J segment lost 5 bases and the V segment lost 3 bases, leaving 11 bases of the junction unmatched. The CDR3 is CASSSSPGLAHTGELFF. The CDR3 bases are TGCGCCAGCAGCTCATCCCCGGGACTAGCCCATACCGGGGAGCTGTTTTTT.

In this sample, this clonotype turned up a few times. This sequence joins TRBV13 and TRBJ2-5, with D possibly TRBD1 on 6 matching bases. The CDR3 runs 15 residues. V dropped 3 bases and J dropped 2 bases, with 13 bases sitting between them. The germline V gene has CDR1 PRHDT and CDR2 FYEKMQ (reference sequence). The CDR3 DNA reads as TGTGCCAGCAGCTTTCTCTTAGGACAGCAAGAGACCCAGTACTTC. It is translated as CASSFLLGQQETQYF.

The rearrangement uses TRBV7-3 and TRBJ2-1; 10 nucleotides match TRBD2. With 4 bases clipped from V and 4 bases from J, the junction kept 7 bases outside the gene matches. The length of the CDR3 is 16 residues. The germline CDR1 and CDR2 sequences are SGHTA and FQGTGA. In nucleotides, the CDR3 is TGTGCCAGCAGCTCGCTAGCGGGGGCTTATTACAATGAGCAGTTCTTC. Its protein is CASSSLAGAYYNEQFF.

This chain joins TRBV10-3 and TRBJ1-2; no clear D. CDR1 is ENHRY and CDR2 is SYGVKD in the germline V gene. V gave up 4 bases and J gave up 7 bases, with 13 bases separating them. This CDR3 comprises 13 residues. CDR3 residues: CAISVLGFGGYTF. The CDR3 bases are TGTGCCATCAGTGTCCTAGGGTTTGGTGGCTACACCTTC.

V and J are TRBV27 and TRBJ2-1; the D gene is possibly TRBD1 (5 bases). Germline loops: CDR1 MNHEY, CDR2 SMNVEV (reference sequence). This CDR3 region has 14 residues. V was shortened by 6 bases and J by 7 bases, with 16 bases between the two germline ends. CDR3 sequence: CASSDSRFPNEQFF. The CDR3, as DNA: TGTGCCAGCAGCGACAGTAGGTTCCCTAATGAGCAGTTCTTC.

This clonotype was detected a few times. The CDR3 reads CASSLAVQETQYF. The CDR3 DNA is TGCGCCAGCAGCTTGGCCGTCCAAGAGACCCAGTACTTC. The gene calls are TRBV5-1 and TRBJ2-5; D not resolved. The CDR3 loop spans 13 amino acids. CDR1 and CDR2 (germline): SGHRS, YFSETQ. V gave up 0 bases and J gave up 1 base, with 4 bases separating them. Drawing the rest from reference TRBV5-1 and TRBJ2-5, the complete variable domain is KAGVTQTPRYLIKTRGQQVTLSCSPISGHRSVSWYQQTPGQGLQFLFEYFSETQRNKGNFPGRFSGRQFSNSRSEMNVSTLELGDSALYLCASSLAVQETQYFGPGTRLLVL.

This clonotype has more than one count but fewer than ten. This chain uses TRBV29-1 with TRBJ1-2, with 8 bases fitting TRBD1. V gave up 7 bases and J gave up 0 bases; unmatched junction bases: 7. This CDR3 is built from 14 residues. Germline V gene sequence: CDR1 SQVTM, CDR2 ANQGSEA. CDR3 in amino acids: CSADRGLANYGYTF. CDR3 DNA sequence: TGCAGCGCCGACAGGGGACTAGCTAACTATGGCTACACCTTC.

This clonotype showed up just a few times. V gene TRBV24-1 combines with J gene TRBJ2-2; D is unresolved. The V and J ends lost 2 bases and 5 bases respectively, with 2 bases between them. The CDR3 consists of 12 residues. Germline-derived CDR1 and CDR2 are KGHDR and SFDVKD. The CDR3 sequence is CATSDSTGELFF. The CDR3 bases are TGTGCCACCAGTGATTCGACCGGGGAGCTGTTTTTT.

This clonotype was detected a few times. This sequence joins TRBV20-1 and TRBJ2-7; 12 bases fit TRBD2. The CDR3 loop spans 14 amino acids. From germline, CDR1 is DFQATT and CDR2 SNEGSKA (reference sequence). V lost 6 bases to trimming and J lost 5 bases; unmatched junction nucleotides: 8. CDR3 nucleotide sequence: TGCAGTGCAACGACTAGCGGGAGATTCGACGAGCAGTACTTC. Translated: CSATTSGRFDEQYF.

V is TRBV7-2 and J is TRBJ1-1; weak D call: TRBD1 (5 bases). The CDR3 sequence is 13 residues long. Germline V gene data show CDR1 as SGHTA and CDR2 as FQGNSA. Trimming took off 0 bases at V and 7 bases at J, with 9 bases between the two ends. CDR3 in amino acids: CASSLAMGLEAFF. For the CDR3, the DNA is TGTGCCAGCAGCTTAGCGATGGGACTTGAAGCTTTCTTT.

This clonotype occurred a few times. This sequence joins TRBV4-3 and TRBJ1-3; D might be TRBD1 (6 bases). V was shortened by 1 base and J by 2 bases, with 12 bases between the two germline ends. Per germline, CDR1 LGHNA and CDR2 YSLEER. The CDR3 consists of 16 residues. The CDR3 sequence is CASSQGVPGAGNTIYF. As DNA, the CDR3 is TGCGCCAGCAGCCAAGGGGTTCCAGGGGCTGGAAACACCATATATTTT.

V usage is TRBV30 and J usage is TRBJ1-4; 7 bases align to TRBD1. The germline V gene encodes CDR1 GTSNPN and CDR2 SVGIG (reference sequence). The CDR3 totals 12 residues. Trimming at V came to 7 bases and at J to 7 bases, leaving 6 bases not matched to a gene. The DNA of the CDR3 is TGTGCCTCACAGGGGATAGGTGAAAAACTGTTTTTT. This gives the protein CASQGIGEKLFF. Drawing the rest from reference TRBV30 and TRBJ1-4, the complete variable domain is SQTIHQWPATLVQPVGSPLSLECTVEGTSNPNLYWYRQAAGRGLQLLFYSVGIGQISSEVPQNLSASRPQDRQFILSSKKLLLSDSGFYLCASQGIGEKLFFGSGTQLSVL.

The V and J genes are TRBV4-1 and TRBJ2-3, with D uncertain. Trimming took 1 base from V and 6 from J, leaving 14 bases between them. Germline V lookup: CDR1 MGHRA, CDR2 YSYEKL. The CDR3 covers 15 residues. The CDR3 region is CASSQGTPTADTQYF. The CDR3 region has the DNA TGCGCCAGCAGCCAAGGGACCCCCACAGCGGATACGCAGTATTTT.